The 16 T cell receptor beta chains below were found in one sample sequenced in a study of CD8+CD57+ T cells in acquired aplastic anemia. Genomic DNA provided the template from which TCR beta VDJ and CDR3 profiles were obtained. One entry per CDR3 protein, called by TCRdb with MiXCR from the reads. The repertoire holds about 180,000 distinct CDR3 sequences, with about 50% as singletons. Selection for sequencing was limited to patients who had shown CD8+CD57+ cell expansion by flow cytometry. Sequenced material: sorted CD4+, CD8+, or CD8+CD57+ T cells (not recorded which) from PBMCs. Source of these receptors: a human donor with aplastic anemia.

The rearrangement uses TRBV25-1 and TRBJ2-1, with a possible D match to TRBD2 (6 bases). Trimming cost V 1 base and J 3 bases, with 16 bases left between them. This CDR3 has 17 residues. Germline lookup yields CDR1 MGHDK and CDR2 SYGVNS. CDR3 loop: CASSESGGLLNYNEQFF. The CDR3 nucleotides are TGTGCCAGCAGTGAATCCGGAGGGCTACTAAACTACAATGAGCAGTTCTTC.

The V gene is TRBV6-1, the J gene TRBJ1-4; no firm D call. Germline CDR1 MNHNS, CDR2 SASEGT. The CDR3 consists of 13 residues. With 8 bases removed from V and 4 bases from J, the gap between germline ends came to 11 bases. CDR3 coding DNA: TGTGCCAGCCAGGTGACAAGTAATGAAAAACTGTTTTTT. Amino acids: CASQVTSNEKLFF.

The sample holds many counts of this clonotype. V and J are TRBV6-4 and TRBJ2-7; D may match TRBD1 or TRBD2 (5 bases each). The CDR3 length is 13 residues. CDR1 is MRHNA, CDR2 SNTAGT, per germline. V was shortened by 6 bases and J by 3 bases, with 12 bases between the two germline ends. CDR3 nucleotide sequence: TGTGCCAGCAGATCGGGACGACGCTACGAGCAGTACTTC. Amino acid sequence: CASRSGRRYEQYF.

This clonotype has at least ten counts. This chain uses TRBV7-8 with TRBJ2-7; perhaps TRBD1 as D (5 bases). The CDR3 consists of 14 residues. V dropped 5 bases and J dropped 4 bases, with 15 bases sitting between them. Germline V gives CDR1 SGHVS, CDR2 FQNEAQ. CDR3 loop: CASSARVGVYEQYF. The DNA for the CDR3 is TGTGCCAGCAGCGCCAGGGTCGGCGTATACGAGCAGTACTTC.

The V and J genes are TRBV20-1 and TRBJ1-2; TRBD1 matches 10 bases. V lost 0 bases to trimming and J lost 2 bases; unmatched junction nucleotides: 6. The CDR3 runs to 16 residues. Germline V lookup: CDR1 DFQATT, CDR2 SNEGSKA (reference sequence). The CDR3 DNA reads TGCAGTGCTAGAGATAACCCGGGACAGGGGAACTATGGCTACACCTTC. Translated, it gives CSARDNPGQGNYGYTF.

The rearrangement uses TRBV24-1 and TRBJ2-1; 7 nucleotides line up with TRBD1. Germline trimming cut 2 bases from V and 3 bases from J; bases unmatched to any gene: 15. The length of the CDR3 is 19 residues. Germline V gives CDR1 KGHDR, CDR2 SFDVKD. CDR3: CATSDSGTAAAGFYNEQFF. DNA for the CDR3: TGTGCCACCAGTGATTCCGGGACAGCCGCGGCGGGTTTCTACAATGAGCAGTTCTTC.

A word on this clonotype: A junction boundary mismatches the germline segment, possibly from a read error. The gene calls are TRBV10-3 and TRBJ2-3; 7 bases are shared with TRBD1. CDR3 size: 14 residues. Germline-derived CDR1 and CDR2 are ENHRY and SYGVKD. Here the CDR3 reads CAIKRGRVTDMQYF. Written as DNA, the CDR3 is TGTGCCATCAAGAGGGGGCGAGTCACAGATATGCAGTATTTT.

This chain joins TRBV9 and TRBJ1-1, with a weak D call TRBD1 (6 bases). CDR1 is SGDLS and CDR2 is YYNGEE in the germline V gene. This CDR3 is built from 14 residues. Deletions cut 0 bases from V and 5 bases from J, with 11 bases between. CDR3 in DNA: TGTGCCAGCAGCGTAGGTAGGGGGTATACTGAAGCTTTCTTT. It translates to CASSVGRGYTEAFF.

This clonotype was counted a single time. The chain links TRBV19 to TRBJ2-5, with unresolved D. The length of the CDR3 is 16 residues. Trimming removed 5 bases at V and 3 bases at J, with 19 bases between. CDR1 and CDR2 (germline): LNHDA, SQIVND (reference sequence). This CDR3 is CASSPTLPSGKETQYF. In DNA form, the CDR3 reads TGTGCCAGTAGTCCAACCCTGCCCAGTGGGAAAGAGACCCAGTACTTC.

This clonotype was seen many times. The rearrangement uses TRBV6-5 and TRBJ1-6, with D unclear. Trimming cost V 0 bases and J 10 bases, with 13 bases left between them. Germline V gene lookup returns CDR1 MNHEY and CDR2 SVGAGI. The CDR3 runs to 15 residues. CDR3 sequence (DNA): TGTGCCAGCAGTTACTCGATACAGCTTAACTCACCCCTCCACTTT. Its protein is CASSYSIQLNSPLHF.

The chain links TRBV11-1 to TRBJ2-5, with 9 bases identical to TRBD2. Germline V gene data show CDR1 as SGHAT and CDR2 as FQDESV (reference sequence). The CDR3 spans 18 residues. The V gene end was trimmed by 0 bases and the J gene end by 1 base; junction bases not matched to a gene: 9. The CDR3 DNA follows: TGTGCCAGCAGCTTAGCCAGAGGAGCGGGAGGTGGCCAAGAGACCCAGTACTTC. Translated, it gives CASSLARGAGGGQETQYF.

This clonotype was observed at least ten times. The CDR3 loop is CASSEGARNNSPLHF. The CDR3 DNA reads as TGTGCCAGCAGCGAAGGGGCGCGCAATAATTCACCCCTCCACTTT. This chain joins TRBV9 and TRBJ1-6, with TRBD1 as a possible D gene (5 bases). CDR1 is SGDLS and CDR2 is YYNGEE in the germline V gene. The length of the CDR3 is 15 residues. The V gene lost 3 bases and the J gene lost 5 bases, with 12 bases spanning the gap.

J is TRBJ2-1 and V is TRBV13, with unresolved D. CDR1 and CDR2 (germline): PRHDT, FYEKMQ (reference sequence). The V gene lost 6 bases and the J gene lost 6 bases, with 12 bases spanning the gap. The CDR3 length is 13 residues. The CDR3 loop is CASSPISSNEQFF. CDR3 DNA: TGTGCCAGCAGTCCGATCTCAAGCAATGAGCAGTTCTTC.

CDR3 nucleotides: TGTGCCACCAGTGAGGCGGGGGGGAACACAGATACGCAGTATTTT. It specifies CATSEAGGNTDTQYF. The chain recombines TRBV24-1 with TRBJ2-3; 9 bases agree with TRBD2. Trimming cost V 4 bases and J 2 bases; bases outside gene matches: 3. The germline CDR1 and CDR2 sequences are KGHDR and SFDVKD. The CDR3 runs to 15 residues.

The chain joins TRBV11-1 to TRBJ2-7; 15 bases line up with TRBD2. This CDR3 contains 16 residues. CDR1 and CDR2 (germline): SGHAT, FQDESV (reference sequence). V gave up 4 bases and J gave up 4 bases; unmatched junction bases: 5. The CDR3 DNA reads as TGTGCCAGCAGCTCCAGGACTAGCGGGGGGGTGTACGAGCAGTACTTC. Amino acids: CASSSRTSGGVYEQYF. Together with reference TRBV11-1 and TRBJ2-7, the CDR3 gives the full variable domain: EAEVAQSPRYKITEKSQAVAFWCDPISGHATLYWYRQILGQGPELLVQFQDESVVDDSQLPKDRFSAERLKGVDSTLKIQPAELGDSAMYLCASSSRTSGGVYEQYFGPGTRLTVT.

To note about this clonotype: A much larger clone sits a single nucleotide away, making a read error possible. The chain has TRBV29-1 and TRBJ2-7, with TRBD1 matching over 10 bases. The CDR3 has 14 amino acids. CDR1 and CDR2 (germline): SQVTM, ANQGSEA. For the CDR3, the DNA is TGCAGCGTCGACCCGGGACAGGGGAACTACGAGCGGTACTTC. Protein: CSVDPGQGNYERYF.